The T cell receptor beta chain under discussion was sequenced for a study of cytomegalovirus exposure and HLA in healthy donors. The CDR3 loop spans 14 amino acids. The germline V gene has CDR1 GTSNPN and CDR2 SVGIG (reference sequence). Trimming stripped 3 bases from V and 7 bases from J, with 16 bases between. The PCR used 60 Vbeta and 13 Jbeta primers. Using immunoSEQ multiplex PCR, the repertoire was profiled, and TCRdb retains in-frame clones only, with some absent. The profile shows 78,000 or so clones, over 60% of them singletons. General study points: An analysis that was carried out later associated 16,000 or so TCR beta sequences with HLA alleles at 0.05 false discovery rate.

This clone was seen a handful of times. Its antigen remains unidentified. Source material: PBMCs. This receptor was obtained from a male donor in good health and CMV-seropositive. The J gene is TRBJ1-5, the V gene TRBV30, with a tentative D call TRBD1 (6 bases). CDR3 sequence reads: CAWRGPGQGQPQHF. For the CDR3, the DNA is TGTGCCTGGAGGGGACCGGGACAAGGGCAGCCCCAGCATTTT. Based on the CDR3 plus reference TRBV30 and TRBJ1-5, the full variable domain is SQTIHQWPATLVQPVGSPLSLECTVEGTSNPNLYWYRQAAGRGLQLLFYSVGIGQISSEVPQNLSASRPQDRQFILSSKKLLLSDSGFYLCAWRGPGQGQPQHFGDGTRLSIL.